This entry describes one T cell receptor (beta chain). The antigen is not known. This specimen comes from a study of a mutant IDH1 vaccine in newly diagnosed glioma. Study details: Males made up approximately 60% and females approximately 38% of treated patients, whose mean age was 40.4 years. Therapy received beforehand was radiotherapy, temozolomide, or both, with most patients given both.

Trimming cost V 1 base and J 4 bases, with 17 bases left between them. The CDR3 covers 16 residues. CDR1 is LGHNA and CDR2 is YNFKEQ in the germline V gene. Study-wide results and limits: Changes to the top peripheral T cell clonotypes appeared unrelated to pseudoprogression.

Here immunoSEQ multiplex PCR was the method, and the copy in TCRdb shows in-frame clones only, minus some. The sample has about 38,000 clones, 78% seen once. Stated time point: baseline, week 1 (first vaccination visit). Treatment denoted: pre-vaccination baseline after standard-of-care therapy. The study enrolled donors with new WHO grade 3 or 4 IDH1-mutant, ATRX-lost astrocytomas. This receptor was obtained from a man aged 35 to 55 with glioma. Some clones in this sample may be carry-over from other donors' samples. This specimen was PBMCs, taken from a glioma patient treated with radiotherapy, temozolomide or both. The chain joins TRBV4-2 to TRBJ2-7, with D tentatively TRBD1 (6 bases). The CDR3 loop reads CASSQVSARGPYEQYF. CDR3 DNA sequence: TGTGCCAGCAGCCAAGTTTCGGCCAGGGGACCATACGAGCAGTACTTC.